This entry features one T cell receptor (beta chain) sequence. Its antigen is still unknown. This entry comes from a study of post-analysis software for immune sequencing data. General study points: About five TRBV segments appeared more often in patients than in controls, and TRBV5-6, TRBV5-1 and TRBV20-1 were among these.

Sequencing libraries made from TCR beta cDNA carried unique molecular identifiers. TCRdb reprocessed the PCR reads with MiXCR, giving one entry per CDR3 protein. Of hundreds of thousands of distinct CDR3 sequences in the sample, 53% are singletons; the top ten hold approximately 4.5%. This CDR3 region has 15 residues. The germline gives CDR1 SGHRS, CDR2 YFSETQ. The germline V and J ends were trimmed by 1 base and 0 bases, with 11 bases remaining between them. Sequencing was done on a sample of blood. The TCR comes from a girl between 10 and 17 years old with multiple sclerosis. J is TRBJ2-7 and V is TRBV5-1; no definite D call. This CDR3 is CASSLRAWGSYEQYF. The CDR3 DNA sequence: TGCGCCAGCAGCTTGCGGGCGTGGGGCTCCTACGAGCAGTACTTC.